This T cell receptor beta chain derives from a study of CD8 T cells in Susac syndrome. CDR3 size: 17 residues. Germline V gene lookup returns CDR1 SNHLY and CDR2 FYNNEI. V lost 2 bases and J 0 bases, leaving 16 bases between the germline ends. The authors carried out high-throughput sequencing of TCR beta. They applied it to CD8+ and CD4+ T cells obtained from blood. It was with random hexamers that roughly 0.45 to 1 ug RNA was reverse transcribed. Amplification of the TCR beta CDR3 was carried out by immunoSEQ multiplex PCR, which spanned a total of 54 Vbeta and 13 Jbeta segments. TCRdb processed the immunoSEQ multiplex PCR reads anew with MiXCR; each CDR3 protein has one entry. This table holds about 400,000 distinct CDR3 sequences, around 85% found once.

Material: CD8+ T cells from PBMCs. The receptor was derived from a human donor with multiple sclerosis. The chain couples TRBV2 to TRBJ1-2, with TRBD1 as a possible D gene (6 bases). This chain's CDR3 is CASSELGARLTNYGYTF. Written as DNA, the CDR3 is TGTGCCAGCAGTGAATTGGGGGCACGGCTAACTAACTATGGCTACACCTTC. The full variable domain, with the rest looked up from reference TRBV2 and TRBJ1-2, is EPEVTQTPSHQVTQMGQEVILRCVPISNHLYFYWYRQILGQKVEFLVSFYNNEISEKSEIFDDQFSVERPDGSNFTLKIRSTKLEDSAMYFCASSELGARLTNYGYTFGSGTRLTVV.